These T cell receptor beta chains were read from a single sample in a study of T-cell memory formation after mild COVID-19. A single record per CDR3 protein comes from TCRdb applying MiXCR to the 5' RACE reads. The sample lists under 250,000 distinct CDR3 sequences, 15% occurring once. Sequencing was performed on PBMCs or a T cell subset sorted from them (not recorded which). The receptors derive from an adult woman who had mild COVID-19 (a few samples of this study predate the infection). Cell type and time point are not known. The CDR3 runs from the conserved cysteine through the conserved F or W. Each record gives: clone size, V gene, D gene, J gene, CDR3 DNA, CDR3 protein. A D gene is named only where the DNA matches it firmly. Expanded clones are given a class, and other clones once, few, many or no size at all.

few	TRBV2	NA	TRBJ2-7	TGTGCCAGCAGTGTGGAGGGGGCGCAGTACTTC	CASSVEGAQYF
NA	TRBV7-8	TRBD2	TRBJ2-7	TGTGCCAGCGGCTTACTCAGCGGGGGAAGCTCCTACGAGCAGTACTTC	CASGLLSGGSSYEQYF
few	TRBV6-5	NA	TRBJ2-7	TGTGCCAGCAGTTACGGCGGGGTTGGGTCCTACGAGCAGTACTTC	CASSYGGVGSYEQYF
NA	TRBV5-1	NA	TRBJ1-2	TGCGCCAGCAGCTTGGAGGCGGCGGGGCATGGCTACACCTTC	CASSLEAAGHGYTF
NA	TRBV2	NA	TRBJ1-4	TGTGCCAGCAGCCTCCGGGGACAAGGGATTGCAACTAATGAAAAACTGTTTTTT	CASSLRGQGIATNEKLFF
NA	TRBV19	TRBD1	TRBJ2-5	TGTGCCAGTAGTGCCAGGGACAGCCGCGGAGAGACCCAGTACTTC	CASSARDSRGETQYF
many	TRBV7-8	TRBD2	TRBJ2-1	TGTGCCAGCAGCTTAGTGGCCCCGGGACTAGTTAACAATGAGCAGTTCTTC	CASSLVAPGLVNNEQFF
NA	TRBV5-1	NA	TRBJ2-5	TGCGCCAGCAGCCTAGCTGGGCACTCCGGGGAGACCCAGTACTTC	CASSLAGHSGETQYF
NA	TRBV11-3	NA	TRBJ1-1	TGTGCCAGCAGCTTCGGGCAGAGAAACACTGAAGCTTTCTTT	CASSFGQRNTEAFF
NA	TRBV12-3/TRBV12-4	NA	TRBJ1-2	TGTGCCAGCAGTTTAACCGACTATGGCTACACCTTC	CASSLTDYGYTF
NA	TRBV7-9	TRBD2	TRBJ2-5	TGTGCCAGCAGCTCCAAGCGGGGGGAGGATTTACTGGAGACCCAGTACTTC	CASSSKRGEDLLETQYF
few	TRBV11-2	TRBD1	TRBJ2-5	TGTGCCAGCAGCTTGGACAGGGGCACCCAAGAGACCCAGTACTTC	CASSLDRGTQETQYF
NA	TRBV5-1	TRBD1	TRBJ1-5	TGCGCCAGCAGGCGGACAGGGGGCAATGATCAGCCCCAGCATTTT	CASRRTGGNDQPQHF
NA	TRBV7-2	NA	TRBJ1-4	TGTGCCAGCAGCTACCGTGCAACTAATGAAAAACTGTTTTTT	CASSYRATNEKLFF
many	TRBV4-3	TRBD2	TRBJ2-1	TGCGCCAGCAGCCAAGAAAGTAGCGGGAGTTACAATGAGCAGTTCTTC	CASSQESSGSYNEQFF
few	TRBV5-6	TRBD2	TRBJ2-3	TGTGCCAGCAGCTTGTGGAGCGGGAGGAGAGGCACAGATACGCAGTATTTT	CASSLWSGRRGTDTQYF
few	TRBV24-1	NA	TRBJ2-1	TGTGCCATCAGCGGTGAACTTTACAATGAGCAGTTCTTC	CAISGELYNEQFF
once	TRBV7-9	NA	TRBJ1-5	TGTGCCAGCAGCTCGCCGACAGATTATAGCAATCAGCCCCAGCATTTT	CASSSPTDYSNQPQHF
many	TRBV24-1	TRBD2	TRBJ2-1	TGTGCCACCAGTGAGTCGACTAGCGGGAGTTTGAATGAGCAGTTCTTC	CATSESTSGSLNEQFF
NA	TRBV6-1	TRBD1	TRBJ2-5	TGTGCCACAATGACCGGGACAGGGGTTTCAGAGACCCAGTACTTC	CATMTGTGVSETQYF
many	TRBV5-1	TRBD2	TRBJ2-2	TGCGCCAGCCGTCCGGGACTAGGAAACACCGGGGAGCTGTTTTTT	CASRPGLGNTGELFF
few	TRBV6-6	TRBD2	TRBJ2-7	TGTGCCAGCAGTTACTCTAGCGGGAGTTACGAGCAGTACTTC	CASSYSSGSYEQYF
few	TRBV20-1	NA	TRBJ1-1	TGCAGTGCGAGGCCGGGATCTGGGTACACTGAAGCTTTCTTT	CSARPGSGYTEAFF
NA	TRBV7-2	NA	TRBJ2-7	TGTGCCAGCAGCTCTCCCAAGGCAGCTCCCTCCTACGAGCAGTACTTC	CASSSPKAAPSYEQYF
NA	TRBV29-1	NA	TRBJ1-2	TGCAGCGCCAAAGACAGGCTCTATGGCTACACCTTC	CSAKDRLYGYTF
NA	TRBV7-9	NA	TRBJ1-2	TGTGCCAGCAGCTTAGAGGAAAGCTACACCTTC	CASSLEESYTF
many	TRBV29-1	NA	TRBJ1-1	TGCAGCGTTGGGACCGGGGGCGGGAGGAGGACTGAAGCTTTCTTT	CSVGTGGGRRTEAFF
NA	TRBV12-3/TRBV12-4	TRBD1	TRBJ1-3	TGTGCCAGCAGTTTAAGCCCCGGGACAGCTGGAAACACCATATATTTT	CASSLSPGTAGNTIYF
few	TRBV29-1	NA	TRBJ2-3	TGCAGCGTTCAGGGGAGTGGCACAGATACGCAGTATTTT	CSVQGSGTDTQYF
NA	TRBV6-2/TRBV6-3	NA	TRBJ2-1	TGTGCCAGCAGTTACGGGGGGCACGATGAGCAGTTCTTC	CASSYGGHDEQFF
few	TRBV18	NA	TRBJ1-1	TGTGCCAGCTCTGAGGACAGAAACACTGAAGCTTTCTTT	CASSEDRNTEAFF
NA	TRBV20-1	NA	TRBJ1-1	TGCAGTGCTAGAGATGGGGCAGGTGGCTATCTCGGGTTCTTT	CSARDGAGGYLGFF
NA	TRBV6-2/TRBV6-3	TRBD2	TRBJ2-7	TGTGCCAGCAGATTAGCGGGAGCCAATCCCTACGAGCAGTACTTC	CASRLAGANPYEQYF